The rows below give T cell receptor beta chains drawn from one sample of a study of T cell responses to AZD1222 COVID-19 vaccine. Only in-frame clones appear in the TCRdb table, and some are missing; sequencing was by immunoSEQ multiplex PCR. The sample carries some 170,000 clones, about 90% recorded once. Sequencing was performed on peripheral blood, taken 28 days after the second AZD1222 dose. The receptor source for this set is an adult who received the AZD1222 COVID-19 vaccine. Both conserved end residues are part of each CDR3.

V gene: TRBV7-6; CDR3 protein: CASSLVATGTGAGDTIYF
V gene: TRBV7-9; CDR3 protein: CASSLEGSTQPQHF
V gene: TRBV7-3; CDR3 protein: CASSLKGTGELFF
V gene: TRBV29-1; CDR3 protein: CSVRDARTDTQYF
V gene: TRBV6-1; CDR3 protein: CASSEALTGVNTGELFF
V gene: TRBV12-5; CDR3 protein: CASGLVGAGGLTDTQYF
V gene: TRBV18; CDR3 protein: CASSPGRVSDQPQHF
V gene: TRBV19; CDR3 protein: CASSVTGQGLQPQHF
V gene: TRBV6-6; CDR3 protein: CASSYSREPNSPLHF
V gene: TRBV10-2; CDR3 protein: CASSEAGVYEQYF
V gene: TRBV30; CDR3 protein: CAWRRDEVGNTIYF
V gene: TRBV18; CDR3 protein: CASSFAGTGGRGSNQPQHF
V gene: TRBV9; CDR3 protein: CASSVDGTEQPQHF
V gene: TRBV14; CDR3 protein: CASSQETGRGYQETQYF
V gene: TRBV20-1; CDR3 protein: CSASTPGTQYF
V gene: TRBV6-2/TRBV6-3; CDR3 protein: CASSYPRLAGRNTGELFF
V gene: TRBV7-2; CDR3 protein: CASSLLNGRGETQYF
V gene: TRBV11-2; CDR3 protein: CASSQAGPQSVDGYTF
V gene: TRBV6-1; CDR3 protein: CASSDRNYGYTF
V gene: TRBV5-1; CDR3 protein: CASSYAGQGDQPQHF
V gene: TRBV29-1; CDR3 protein: CSGGHFNTEAFF
V gene: TRBV5-1; CDR3 protein: CASSLGPEETQYF
V gene: TRBV18; CDR3 protein: CASSGTGKGEKLFF
V gene: TRBV4-1; CDR3 protein: CASSLTDRPPGNSPLHF
V gene: TRBV5-1; CDR3 protein: CASSLAGGQGGSPLHF
V gene: TRBV10-3; CDR3 protein: CAISEWGQNQPQHF
V gene: TRBV29-1; CDR3 protein: CSVVRGLGNTGELFF
V gene: TRBV13; CDR3 protein: CASSPDRGGYNSPLHF
V gene: TRBV12-3/TRBV12-4; CDR3 protein: CASSLGSGYTF
V gene: TRBV7-9; CDR3 protein: CASSSGQGPARSPLHF
V gene: TRBV3-1/TRBV3-2; CDR3 protein: CASSSRGQMNTEAFF
V gene: TRBV10-3; CDR3 protein: CAISEPALSYNEQFF
V gene: TRBV12-5; CDR3 protein: CASGATGGTEAFF
V gene: TRBV19; CDR3 protein: CASSTKTGLGYNEQFF
V gene: TRBV9; CDR3 protein: CASSVRGETGELFF
V gene: TRBV10-3; CDR3 protein: CAISEPDRAQGTQYF
V gene: TRBV28; CDR3 protein: CATIRRISNQPQHF
V gene: TRBV3-1/TRBV3-2; CDR3 protein: CASSQDRGSLLF
V gene: TRBV7-9; CDR3 protein: CASSPVRDNTEAFF
V gene: TRBV6-5; CDR3 protein: CASSKQGVGEQYF
V gene: TRBV5-1; CDR3 protein: CASSLGQINQPQHF
V gene: TRBV5-4; CDR3 protein: CASSLASGPLRSTEAFF
V gene: TRBV27; CDR3 protein: CASSLAGARDEQYF
V gene: TRBV20-1; CDR3 protein: CSASRGDTEAFF
V gene: TRBV7-9; CDR3 protein: CASSLDRENRQKLFF
V gene: TRBV7-9; CDR3 protein: CASSLKSARGDTIYF
V gene: TRBV9; CDR3 protein: CASSVSGLAANEQFF
V gene: TRBV19; CDR3 protein: CASSIWGGNQETQYF
V gene: TRBV19; CDR3 protein: CASSMGGQGPKNTEAFF
V gene: TRBV6-5; CDR3 protein: CASKLGQSSGNTIYF
V gene: TRBV5-1; CDR3 protein: CASSYDVAGELFF
V gene: TRBV7-3; CDR3 protein: CASSPDSNNYGYTF